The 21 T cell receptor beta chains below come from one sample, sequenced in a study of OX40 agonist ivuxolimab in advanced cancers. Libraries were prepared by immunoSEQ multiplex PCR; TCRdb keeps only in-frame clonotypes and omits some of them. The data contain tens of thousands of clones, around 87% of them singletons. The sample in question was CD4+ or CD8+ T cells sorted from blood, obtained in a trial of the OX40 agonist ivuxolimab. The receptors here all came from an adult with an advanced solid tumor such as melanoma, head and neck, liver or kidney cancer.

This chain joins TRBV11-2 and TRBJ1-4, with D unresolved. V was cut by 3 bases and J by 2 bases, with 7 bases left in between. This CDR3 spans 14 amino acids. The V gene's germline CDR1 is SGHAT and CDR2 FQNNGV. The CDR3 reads CASSFGWTNEKLFF. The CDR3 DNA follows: TGTGCCAGCAGCTTCGGGTGGACTAATGAAAAACTGTTTTTT.

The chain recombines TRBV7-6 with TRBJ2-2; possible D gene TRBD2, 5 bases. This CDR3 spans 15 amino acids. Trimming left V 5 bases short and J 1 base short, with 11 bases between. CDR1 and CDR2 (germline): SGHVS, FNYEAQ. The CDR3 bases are TGTGCCAGCAGCCAAGGACTCCAGAACACCGGGGAGCTGTTTTTT. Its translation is CASSQGLQNTGELFF.

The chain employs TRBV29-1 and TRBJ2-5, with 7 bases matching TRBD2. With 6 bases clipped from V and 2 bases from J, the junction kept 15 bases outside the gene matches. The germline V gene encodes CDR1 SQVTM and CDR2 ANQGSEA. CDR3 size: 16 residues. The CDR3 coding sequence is TGCAGCGTAGGGTTCAAGGCTAGCGGATTGCAAGAGACCCAGTACTTC. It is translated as CSVGFKASGLQETQYF.

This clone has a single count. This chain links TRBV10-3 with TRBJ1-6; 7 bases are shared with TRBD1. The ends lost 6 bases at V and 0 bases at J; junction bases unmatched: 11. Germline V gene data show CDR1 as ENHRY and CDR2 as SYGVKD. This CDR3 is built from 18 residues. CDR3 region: CAISKTGAASSYNSPLHF. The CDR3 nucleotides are TGTGCCATCAGCAAAACAGGGGCCGCGAGCTCCTATAATTCACCCCTCCACTTT.

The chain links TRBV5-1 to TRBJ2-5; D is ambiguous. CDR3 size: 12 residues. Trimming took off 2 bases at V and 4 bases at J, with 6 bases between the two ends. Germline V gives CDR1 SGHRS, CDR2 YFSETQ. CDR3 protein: CASSFSLETQYF. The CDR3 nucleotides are TGCGCCAGCAGCTTTAGCTTAGAGACCCAGTACTTC.

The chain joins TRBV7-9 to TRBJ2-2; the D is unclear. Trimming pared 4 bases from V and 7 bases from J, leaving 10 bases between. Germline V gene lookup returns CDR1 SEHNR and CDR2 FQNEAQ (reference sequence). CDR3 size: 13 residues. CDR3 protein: CASSSTRIGELFF. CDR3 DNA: TGTGCCAGCAGCTCAACCCGTATCGGGGAGCTGTTTTTT.

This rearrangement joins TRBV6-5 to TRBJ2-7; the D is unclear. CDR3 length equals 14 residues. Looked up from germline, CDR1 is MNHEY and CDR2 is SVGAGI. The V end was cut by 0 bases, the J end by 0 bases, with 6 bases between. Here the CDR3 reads CASSYSRLSYEQYF. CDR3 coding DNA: TGTGCCAGCAGTTACTCACGTCTCTCCTACGAGCAGTACTTC.

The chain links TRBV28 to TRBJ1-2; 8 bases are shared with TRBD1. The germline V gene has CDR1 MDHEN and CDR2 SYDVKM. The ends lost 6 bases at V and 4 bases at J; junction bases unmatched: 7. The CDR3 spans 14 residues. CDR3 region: CASRAQGAVYGYTF. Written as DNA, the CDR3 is TGTGCCAGCAGGGCTCAGGGGGCCGTCTATGGCTACACCTTC.

CDR3 nucleotide sequence: TGTGCCATCAGCATCCTTGGGAATGAGCAGTTCTTC. Its protein is CAISILGNEQFF. The chain recombines TRBV10-3 with TRBJ2-1; D gene uncertain. From germline, CDR1 is ENHRY and CDR2 SYGVKD. The CDR3 is 12 amino acids. The germline V and J ends were trimmed by 6 bases and 7 bases, with 10 bases remaining between them.

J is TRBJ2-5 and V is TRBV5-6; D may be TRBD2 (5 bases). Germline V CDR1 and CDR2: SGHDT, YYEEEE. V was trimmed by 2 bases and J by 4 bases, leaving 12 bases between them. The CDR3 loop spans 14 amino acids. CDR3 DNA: TGTGCCAGCAGCTTAATCGCCGCGGGAGAGACCCAGTACTTC. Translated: CASSLIAAGETQYF.

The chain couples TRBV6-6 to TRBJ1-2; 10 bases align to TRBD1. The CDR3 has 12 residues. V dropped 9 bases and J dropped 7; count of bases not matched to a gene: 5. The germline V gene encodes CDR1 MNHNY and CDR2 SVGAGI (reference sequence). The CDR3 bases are TGTGCCAGTGGACAGGGGGTTCCTGGCTACACCTTC. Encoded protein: CASGQGVPGYTF.

CDR3 bases: TGCGCCAGCAGCCTCGACCGAGGTGGCTACACCTTC. It encodes CASSLDRGGYTF. This chain links TRBV5-1 with TRBJ1-2, with D hard to call. The CDR3 length is 12 residues. Trimming cost V 4 bases and J 7 bases, with 11 bases left between them. Germline CDR1 is SGHRS and CDR2 is YFSETQ.

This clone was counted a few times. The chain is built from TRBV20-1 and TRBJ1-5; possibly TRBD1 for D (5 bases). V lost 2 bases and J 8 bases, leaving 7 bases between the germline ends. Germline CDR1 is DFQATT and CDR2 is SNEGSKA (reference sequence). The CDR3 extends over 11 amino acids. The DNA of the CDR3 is TGCAGTGCTAGACTGGGGGAGCCCCAGCATTTT. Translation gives CSARLGEPQHF.

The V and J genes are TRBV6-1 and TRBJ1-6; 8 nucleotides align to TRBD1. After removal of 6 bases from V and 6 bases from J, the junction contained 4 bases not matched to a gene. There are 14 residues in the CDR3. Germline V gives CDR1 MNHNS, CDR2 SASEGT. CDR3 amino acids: CASSPGQGNSPLHF. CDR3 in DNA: TGTGCCAGCAGCCCCGGACAGGGTAATTCACCCCTCCACTTT.

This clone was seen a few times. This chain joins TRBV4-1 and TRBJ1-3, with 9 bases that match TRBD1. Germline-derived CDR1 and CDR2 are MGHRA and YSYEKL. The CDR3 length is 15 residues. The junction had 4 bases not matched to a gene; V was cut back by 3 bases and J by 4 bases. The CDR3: CASSQAGTGGNTIYF. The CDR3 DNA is TGCGCCAGCAGCCAGGCTGGGACAGGGGGAAACACCATATATTTT.

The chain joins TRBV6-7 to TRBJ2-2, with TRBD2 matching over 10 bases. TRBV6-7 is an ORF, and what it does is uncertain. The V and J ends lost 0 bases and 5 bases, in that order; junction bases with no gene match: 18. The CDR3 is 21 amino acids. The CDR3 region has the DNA TGTGCCAGCAGTTACTCGAATCCAGTGGGTTTAGCGGGGGGCCGGACCGGGGAGCTGTTTTTT. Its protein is CASSYSNPVGLAGGRTGELFF.

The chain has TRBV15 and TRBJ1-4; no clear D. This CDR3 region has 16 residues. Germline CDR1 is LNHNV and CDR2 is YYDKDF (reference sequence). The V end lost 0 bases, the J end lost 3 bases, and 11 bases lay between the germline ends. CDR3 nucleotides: TGTGCCACCAGCAGAGATGGGTCAGTTGCTAATGAAAAACTGTTTTTT. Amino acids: CATSRDGSVANEKLFF.

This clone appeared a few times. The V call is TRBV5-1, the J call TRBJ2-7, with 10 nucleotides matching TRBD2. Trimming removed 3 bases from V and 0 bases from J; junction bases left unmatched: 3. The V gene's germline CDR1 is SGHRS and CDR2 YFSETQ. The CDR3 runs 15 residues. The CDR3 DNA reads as TGCGCCAGCAGCTGGGCTAGCGGGAGCTCCTACGAGCAGTACTTC. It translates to CASSWASGSSYEQYF.

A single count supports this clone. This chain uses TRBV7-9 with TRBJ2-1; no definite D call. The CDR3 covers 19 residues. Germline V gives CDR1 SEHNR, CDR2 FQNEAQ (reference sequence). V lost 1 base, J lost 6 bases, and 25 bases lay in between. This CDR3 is CASSLDRIGRKSSGNEQFF. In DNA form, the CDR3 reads TGTGCCAGCAGCTTAGATAGAATAGGGCGAAAAAGTTCAGGCAATGAGCAGTTCTTC. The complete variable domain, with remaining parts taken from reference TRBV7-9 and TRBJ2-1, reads DTGVSQNPRHKITKRGQNVTFRCDPISEHNRLYWYRQTLGQGPEFLTYFQNEAQLEKSRLLSDRFSAERPKGSFSTLEIQRTEQGDSAMYLCASSLDRIGRKSSGNEQFFGPGTRLTVL.

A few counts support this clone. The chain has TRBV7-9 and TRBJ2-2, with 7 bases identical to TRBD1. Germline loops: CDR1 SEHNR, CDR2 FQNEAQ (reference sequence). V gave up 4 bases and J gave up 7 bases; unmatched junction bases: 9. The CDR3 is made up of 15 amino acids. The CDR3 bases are TGTGCCAGCAGCTCACCAGGGGGTATAATCGGGGAGCTGTTTTTT. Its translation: CASSSPGGIIGELFF.

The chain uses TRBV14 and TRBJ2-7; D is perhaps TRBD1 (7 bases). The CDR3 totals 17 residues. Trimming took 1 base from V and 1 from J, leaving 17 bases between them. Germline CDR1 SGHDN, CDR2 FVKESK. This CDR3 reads CASSQASSDRDSYEQYF. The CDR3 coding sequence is TGTGCCAGCAGCCAAGCCTCTAGCGACAGGGATTCCTACGAGCAGTACTTC. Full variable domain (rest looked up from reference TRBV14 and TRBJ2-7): EAGVTQFPSHSVIEKGQTVTLRCDPISGHDNLYWYRRVMGKEIKFLLHFVKESKQDESGMPNNRFLAERTGGTYSTLKVQPAELEDSGVYFCASSQASSDRDSYEQYFGPGTRLTVT.